Listed below are T cell receptor beta chains from one sample, sequenced in a study of blood T cell repertoires in COVID-19. Using immunoSEQ multiplex PCR, the repertoire was profiled, and TCRdb retains in-frame clones only, with some absent. The data contain 69,000 or so clones, under 85% of them singletons. The specimen was peripheral blood. The source of these receptors is a man aged 45-60 years with COVID-19, enrolled during active disease. CDR3s include the opening cysteine and the closing phenylalanine or tryptophan. A D gene is named only where the DNA matches it firmly. Clone size appears in some rows only: once, few, many, or a class for an expanded clone.

V: TRBV9; length: 13; D: -; J: TRBJ1-1; size: -; DNA: TGTGCCAGCAGCCGCGGGGGGAACACTGAAGCTTTCTTT; CDR3: CASSRGGNTEAFF
V: TRBV6-5; length: 14; D: -; J: TRBJ1-3; size: -; DNA: TGTGCCAGCAGTTACGGGAGTTCTGGAAACACCATATATTTT; CDR3: CASSYGSSGNTIYF
V: TRBV19; length: 15; D: TRBD2; J: TRBJ2-5; size: -; DNA: TGTGCCAGTAGTCCCCGGGGGGGAGCAGTAAAGACCCAGTACTTC; CDR3: CASSPRGGAVKTQYF
V: TRBV15; length: 15; D: TRBD1; J: TRBJ1-4; size: -; DNA: TGTGCCACCGGCACCGGACAGGGAAATAATGAAAAACTGTTTTTT; CDR3: CATGTGQGNNEKLFF
V: TRBV3-1/TRBV3-2; length: 11; D: -; J: TRBJ2-5; size: -; DNA: TGTGCCAGCAGAGACAGGGAGACCCAGTACTTC; CDR3: CASRDRETQYF
V: TRBV7-2; length: 15; D: TRBD1; J: TRBJ1-5; size: -; DNA: TGTGCCAGCAGCTTATGGACAGGGAGCAATCAGCCCCAGCATTTT; CDR3: CASSLWTGSNQPQHF
V: TRBV5-1; length: 13; D: -; J: TRBJ2-5; size: -; DNA: TGCGCCAGCAGCTCGGGGGGCAGGGAGACCCAGTACTTC; CDR3: CASSSGGRETQYF
V: TRBV10-2; length: 12; D: -; J: TRBJ1-5; size: few; DNA: TGCGGCGCAGGTCTTAGCAATCAGCCCCAGCATTTT; CDR3: CGAGLSNQPQHF
V: TRBV14; length: 12; D: -; J: TRBJ2-3; size: -; DNA: TGTGCCAGCAGCCATACTATTGGTACGCAGTATTTT; CDR3: CASSHTIGTQYF
V: TRBV12-5; length: 14; D: TRBD1; J: TRBJ2-2; size: -; DNA: TGTGCTAGTGGTCTGACAGGGGAAGTCGGGGAGCTGTTTTTT; CDR3: CASGLTGEVGELFF
V: TRBV2; length: 14; D: -; J: TRBJ1-5; size: -; DNA: TGTGCCAGCAGGTTACAGGGAGAGGGTCAGCCCCAGCATTTT; CDR3: CASRLQGEGQPQHF
V: TRBV4-2; length: 17; D: -; J: TRBJ1-6; size: -; DNA: TGTGCCAGCAGCCAAGATCCGGCGGCGGCTGGTAATTCACCCCTCCACTTT; CDR3: CASSQDPAAAGNSPLHF
V: TRBV7-9; length: 13; D: -; J: TRBJ2-5; size: once; DNA: TGTGCCAGCAGGCTAGTGGGGGGAGAGACCCAGTACTTC; CDR3: CASRLVGGETQYF
V: TRBV19; length: 13; D: -; J: TRBJ2-3; size: -; DNA: TGTGCCAGTAGTACCGGTTTACTTGATACGCAGTATTTT; CDR3: CASSTGLLDTQYF
V: TRBV3-1/TRBV3-2; length: 17; D: -; J: TRBJ2-3; size: -; DNA: TGTGCCAGCAGCCAACTGTTCCGGGGAGCCCTCTCAGATACGCAGTATTTT; CDR3: CASSQLFRGALSDTQYF
V: TRBV9; length: 17; D: TRBD2; J: TRBJ2-1; size: -; DNA: TGTGCCAGCAGCGTAGGGCTAGCGGGGAGCACCTACAATGAGCAGTTCTTC; CDR3: CASSVGLAGSTYNEQFF
V: TRBV19; length: 13; D: -; J: TRBJ2-5; size: -; DNA: TGTGCCAGTAGTGGGGCTATACGAGAGACCCAGTACTTC; CDR3: CASSGAIRETQYF
V: TRBV4-2; length: 14; D: TRBD1; J: TRBJ2-5; size: -; DNA: TGTGCCAGCAGCCCCGGACAGGGACAAGAGACCCAGTACTTC; CDR3: CASSPGQGQETQYF
V: TRBV7-9; length: 13; D: TRBD1; J: TRBJ1-2; size: -; DNA: TGTGCCGCCGTGACAGGGCCGAACTATGGCTACACCTTC; CDR3: CAAVTGPNYGYTF
V: TRBV7-2; length: 13; D: -; J: TRBJ2-7; size: -; DNA: TGTGCCAGCAGCAAAAGGGGCGGAAACGAGCAGTACTTC; CDR3: CASSKRGGNEQYF
V: TRBV11-2; length: 15; D: TRBD1; J: TRBJ2-7; size: -; DNA: TGTGCCAGCAGCTTAGAGACAGGGGCCAAAGGGGAGCAGTACTTC; CDR3: CASSLETGAKGEQYF
V: TRBV20-1; length: 15; D: -; J: TRBJ2-1; size: -; DNA: TGCAGTGCTAGTATCCTAGCCGATAACACTAATGAGCAGTTCTTC; CDR3: CSASILADNTNEQFF
V: TRBV7-9; length: 14; D: TRBD2; J: TRBJ2-3; size: -; DNA: TGTGCCAGCAGCTTCCTAGCGGGAGGAGATACGCAGTATTTT; CDR3: CASSFLAGGDTQYF
V: TRBV5-1; length: 14; D: TRBD1; J: TRBJ1-4; size: -; DNA: TGCGCCAGCAGCTCGGGACAGGGGAATGAAAAACTGTTTTTT; CDR3: CASSSGQGNEKLFF
V: TRBV3-1/TRBV3-2; length: 15; D: TRBD2; J: TRBJ2-7; size: -; DNA: TGTGCCAGCAGCCCATGGGGGGGAAGCAACTACGAGCAGTACTTC; CDR3: CASSPWGGSNYEQYF
V: TRBV7-9; length: 15; D: -; J: TRBJ2-5; size: -; DNA: TGTGCCAGCAGCCCTCGGACAGAGTACCAAGAGACCCAGTACTTC; CDR3: CASSPRTEYQETQYF
V: TRBV18; length: 14; D: -; J: TRBJ1-4; size: -; DNA: TGTGCCAGCTCACCACTTCGGGTTAATGAAAAACTGTTTTTT; CDR3: CASSPLRVNEKLFF
V: TRBV19; length: 13; D: -; J: TRBJ1-1; size: -; DNA: TGTGCCAGTAGTATAGTCAGGAACACTGAAGCTTTCTTT; CDR3: CASSIVRNTEAFF
V: TRBV7-3; length: 16; D: -; J: TRBJ2-3; size: -; DNA: TGTGCCAGCAGCTTCCGGACTAATTCTCGCACAGATACGCAGTATTTT; CDR3: CASSFRTNSRTDTQYF
V: TRBV10-2; length: 12; D: -; J: TRBJ2-6; size: -; DNA: TGCGCCGCAGGAGGTGGGGCCAACGTCCTGACTTTC; CDR3: CAAGGGANVLTF
V: TRBV18; length: 13; D: -; J: TRBJ1-1; size: -; DNA: TGTGCCAGCACGACAGGAGAGAACACTGAAGCTTTCTTT; CDR3: CASTTGENTEAFF
V: TRBV7-9; length: 11; D: -; J: TRBJ2-1; size: once; DNA: TGTGCCAGCACCCGAGACAGTGAGCAGTTCTTC; CDR3: CASTRDSEQFF
V: TRBV5-1; length: 15; D: TRBD2; J: TRBJ2-2; size: -; DNA: TGCGCCAGCAGCTTGGTGGCTAGCGGGGCCGGGGAGCTGTTTTTT; CDR3: CASSLVASGAGELFF
V: TRBV6-2/TRBV6-3; length: 15; D: -; J: TRBJ2-2; size: -; DNA: TGTGCCAGCAGTCCACAGAGACCGGACACCGGGGAGCTGTTTTTT; CDR3: CASSPQRPDTGELFF
V: TRBV4-1; length: 16; D: TRBD2; J: TRBJ2-1; size: -; DNA: TGCGCCAGCAGCCAAGATCATCCTAGCGGGGGTAATGAGCAGTTCTTC; CDR3: CASSQDHPSGGNEQFF
V: TRBV12-3/TRBV12-4; length: 13; D: TRBD1; J: TRBJ2-7; size: -; DNA: TGTGCCAGCAGTTTAAATACAGGGGGGCCTCAGTACTTC; CDR3: CASSLNTGGPQYF
V: TRBV4-2; length: 16; D: TRBD1; J: TRBJ2-2; size: few; DNA: TGTGCCAGCAGCCACTACTCCGGGACAGGAACCGGGGAGCTGTTTTTT; CDR3: CASSHYSGTGTGELFF
V: TRBV6-5; length: 15; D: TRBD2; J: TRBJ2-5; size: few; DNA: TGTGCCAGCAGTTACTCTGGGCTAGCGGGGGAGACCCAGTACTTC; CDR3: CASSYSGLAGETQYF
V: TRBV2; length: 16; D: -; J: TRBJ2-5; size: -; DNA: TGTGCCAGCAGTGAAGGACTAAGCTCGGCCCTTGAGACCCAGTACTTC; CDR3: CASSEGLSSALETQYF
V: TRBV6-5; length: 14; D: -; J: TRBJ2-1; size: -; DNA: TGTGCCAGCAGGCTTGGACAGCTTAACAATGAGCAGTTCTTC; CDR3: CASRLGQLNNEQFF
V: TRBV6-5; length: 15; D: TRBD1; J: TRBJ1-5; size: -; DNA: TGTGCCAGCAGTCCTCACGGACAGGGGGCCCAGCCCCAGCATTTT; CDR3: CASSPHGQGAQPQHF
V: TRBV15; length: 17; D: -; J: TRBJ1-5; size: -; DNA: TGTGCCACCAGCAGAGAGGTCGCGACAGAAAATAATCAGCCCCAGCATTTT; CDR3: CATSREVATENNQPQHF